The next 19 T cell receptor beta chains were all read from a single sample in a study of blood T cell repertoires in COVID-19. Measured with immunoSEQ multiplex PCR; TCRdb has only the in-frame clones, and not every one. The profile covers approximately 490,000 clones, with about 85% appearing a single time and under 0.75% taken by the ten largest. Sequenced material: PBMCs or T cells enriched from blood (not recorded which). Source of these receptors: a woman under 30 who had recovered from COVID-19.

The genes are TRBV15 and TRBJ2-7; tentatively, D is TRBD2 (6 bases). V was clipped by 0 bases and J by 0 bases, with 18 bases between them. Per the germline V gene, CDR1 is LNHNV and CDR2 is YYDKDF (reference sequence). The CDR3 runs to 18 residues. CDR3 coding DNA: TGTGCCACCAGCAGAGAGGCCCCCGGGACTGCCATCTCCTACGAGCAGTACTTC. This gives the protein CATSREAPGTAISYEQYF.

The rearrangement uses TRBV2 and TRBJ1-1; TRBD1 is a possible D gene (6 bases). The CDR3 consists of 14 residues. Germline V gene data show CDR1 as SNHLY and CDR2 as FYNNEI. Trimming stripped 1 base from V and 7 bases from J, with 13 bases between. CDR3 loop: CASSEDRERDEAFF. CDR3 DNA sequence: TGTGCCAGCAGTGAAGACAGGGAAAGGGATGAAGCTTTCTTT.

The chain combines TRBV4-1 with TRBJ2-5; D is ambiguous. Germline V gene sequence: CDR1 MGHRA, CDR2 YSYEKL. The CDR3 runs to 14 residues. V was cut by 4 bases and J by 5 bases, with 14 bases left in between. The CDR3 bases are TGCGCCAGCAGCCCGGTCTACGCCCCGGAGACCCAGTACTTC. Its translation is CASSPVYAPETQYF.

The chain uses TRBV9 and TRBJ1-5; TRBD1 matches at 10 bases. The J segment lost 5 bases and the V segment lost 3 bases, leaving 5 bases of the junction unmatched. The CDR3 totals 15 residues. CDR1 and CDR2 from the germline V gene are SGDLS and YYNGEE. CDR3 amino acids: CASSDGQGVDQPQHF. CDR3 DNA: TGTGCCAGCAGCGACGGACAGGGGGTCGATCAGCCCCAGCATTTT.

The chain joins TRBV5-1 to TRBJ2-7, with TRBD2 matching 11 bases. Germline lookup yields CDR1 SGHRS and CDR2 YFSETQ. This CDR3 has 15 residues. The V and J ends lost 4 bases and 5 bases, in that order; junction bases with no gene match: 8. The CDR3 nucleotides are TGCGCCAGCAGCCCTGGCGGTAGCGGGGGGGACGAGCAGTACTTC. Translated: CASSPGGSGGDEQYF.

The chain joins TRBV5-1 to TRBJ2-3; 7 nucleotides match TRBD1. Trimming took 2 bases from V and 2 from J; bases not matched to a gene: 11. The CDR3 runs 17 residues. Germline V gives CDR1 SGHRS, CDR2 YFSETQ. The CDR3, as DNA: TGCGCCAGCAGCTTAGGGGGCCGCTACTCATCCACAGATACGCAGTATTTT. This gives the protein CASSLGGRYSSTDTQYF. The full variable domain, rest sourced from reference TRBV5-1 and TRBJ2-3, is KAGVTQTPRYLIKTRGQQVTLSCSPISGHRSVSWYQQTPGQGLQFLFEYFSETQRNKGNFPGRFSGRQFSNSRSEMNVSTLELGDSALYLCASSLGGRYSSTDTQYFGPGTRLTVL.

This clone was found once. The J gene is TRBJ1-6, the V gene TRBV18, with TRBD1 matching 7 bases. CDR3 length: 15 residues. Per the germline V gene, CDR1 is KGHSH and CDR2 is LQKENI. After removal of 2 bases from V and 6 bases from J, the junction contained 4 bases not matched to a gene. The CDR3 here is CASSPAGQLNSPLHF. The CDR3 DNA follows: TGTGCCAGCTCACCAGCGGGACAGCTTAATTCACCCCTCCACTTT.

This chain joins TRBV25-1 and TRBJ1-1; D gene ambiguous. In germline, CDR1 is MGHDK, CDR2 SYGVNS. Trimming left V 1 base short and J 2 bases short, with 8 bases between. This CDR3 contains 14 residues. CDR3 region: CASSEFSVNTEAFF. CDR3 nucleotides: TGTGCCAGCAGTGAATTCAGTGTAAACACTGAAGCTTTCTTT.

The V gene is TRBV6-5, the J gene TRBJ2-1, with 10 bases fitting TRBD1. Germline CDR1 reads MNHEY; CDR2 reads SVGAGI. This CDR3 has 15 amino acids. The ends lost 6 bases at V and 6 bases at J; junction bases unmatched: 8. The CDR3 bases are TGTGCCAGCAGGAAAGGGACAGGGGTGAGCAATGAGCAGTTCTTC. Protein product: CASRKGTGVSNEQFF.

The J gene is TRBJ1-1, the V gene TRBV5-1, with 10 bases that match TRBD1. J gave up 6 bases and V 5 bases, and 16 bases lay outside the gene matches. Per germline, CDR1 SGHRS and CDR2 YFSETQ. This CDR3 is 17 amino acids long. The chain's CDR3 is CASSTGPQTGGASEAFF. The CDR3 nucleotides are TGCGCCAGCAGTACGGGGCCCCAGACAGGGGGCGCCTCTGAAGCTTTCTTT.

DNA of the CDR3: TGTGCCAGCAGCTCGGGTGGGTCCTATAATTCACCCCTCCACTTT. This sequence encodes CASSSGGSYNSPLHF. The chain uses TRBV5-4 and TRBJ1-6, with D unresolved. Trimming took off 3 bases at V and 1 base at J, with 8 bases between the two ends. Germline V gives CDR1 SGHNT, CDR2 YYREEE (reference sequence). This CDR3 region has 15 residues.

This clone was seen once. Within the sample, other DNA sequences also encode this same CDR3. V gene TRBV15 combines with J gene TRBJ1-2; maybe TRBD1 (6 bases). Trimming left V 4 bases short and J 2 bases short, with 8 bases between. Germline V gene sequence: CDR1 LNHNV, CDR2 YYDKDF (reference sequence). This CDR3 is 13 amino acids long. DNA of the CDR3: TGTGCCACCAGCACAGGGGCGAACTATGGCTACACCTTC. This gives the protein CATSTGANYGYTF.

The rearrangement links TRBV6-2 or TRBV6-3 to TRBJ2-1, with TRBD2 identical over 7 bases. V gave up 5 bases and J gave up 0 bases; unmatched junction bases: 10. This CDR3 is 17 amino acids long. The germline gives CDR1 MNHEY, CDR2 SVGEGT. DNA for the CDR3: TGTGCCAGCAGTCACGATAGCGGGCGACGCTCCTACAATGAGCAGTTCTTC. Translation gives CASSHDSGRRSYNEQFF.

The V gene is TRBV5-5, the J gene TRBJ2-5; TRBD2 is a possible D gene (6 bases). There are 16 residues in the CDR3. The V end was cut by 0 bases, the J end by 4 bases, with 16 bases between. CDR1 and CDR2 (germline): SGHKS, YYEKEE (reference sequence). CDR3 DNA sequence: TGTGCCAGCAGCTTGGTCGCGGGGACGGAGGGAGAGACCCAGTACTTC. Encoded protein: CASSLVAGTEGETQYF.

The chain couples TRBV7-2 to TRBJ2-6, with D maybe TRBD2 (5 bases). V was trimmed by 2 bases and J by 3 bases, leaving 8 bases between them. There are 15 residues in the CDR3. Germline V gives CDR1 SGHTA, CDR2 FQGNSA. CDR3 amino acids: CASSLWAGGANVLTF. The DNA of the CDR3 is TGTGCCAGCAGCTTATGGGCGGGTGGGGCCAACGTCCTGACTTTC.

The rearrangement uses TRBV5-4 and TRBJ2-7, with 9 bases that match TRBD1. Losses at the gene ends were 4 bases for V and 0 bases for J; bases not matched to a gene: 5. Germline values: CDR1 SGHNT, CDR2 YYREEE (reference sequence). The CDR3 extends over 15 amino acids. CDR3 sequence (DNA): TGTGCCAGCAGCCCCCGACAGGGGGGCTCCTACGAGCAGTACTTC. This gives the protein CASSPRQGGSYEQYF.

The chain employs TRBV19 and TRBJ1-2; no clear D. The CDR3 has 17 amino acids. Germline CDR1 LNHDA, CDR2 SQIVND (reference sequence). The ends were cut back, 3 bases at V and 4 bases at J, with 21 bases in the middle. The CDR3 DNA is TGTGCCAGTAGTATCGACGATACCGGGAAACACACCTATGGCTACACCTTC. Translation gives CASSIDDTGKHTYGYTF. Supplemented by reference TRBV19 and TRBJ1-2, the full variable domain reads DGGITQSPKYLFRKEGQNVTLSCEQNLNHDAMYWYRQDPGQGLRLIYYSQIVNDFQKGDIAEGYSVSREKKESFPLTVTSAQKNPTAFYLCASSIDDTGKHTYGYTFGSGTRLTVV.

The chain is built from TRBV28 and TRBJ2-6; TRBD1 matches 8 bases. There are 16 residues in the CDR3. Germline CDR1 reads MDHEN; CDR2 reads SYDVKM. V gave up 6 bases and J gave up 3 bases; unmatched junction bases: 7. In DNA, the CDR3 is TGTGCCAGCAGCGTGACAGGGGTGAGTGGGGCCAACGTCCTGACTTTC. Protein sequence: CASSVTGVSGANVLTF. The full variable domain, completed using reference TRBV28 and TRBJ2-6, is DVKVTQSSRYLVKRTGEKVFLECVQDMDHENMFWYRQDPGLGLRLIYFSYDVKMKEKGDIPEGYSVSREKKERFSLILESASTNQTSMYLCASSVTGVSGANVLTFGAGSRLTVL.

The CDR3 protein is CASSALQGNTEAFF. The CDR3 nucleotides are TGTGCCAGCAGCGCCTTACAGGGAAACACTGAAGCTTTCTTT. This rearrangement joins TRBV9 to TRBJ1-1, with D possibly being TRBD1 (6 bases). The CDR3 has 14 amino acids. Per germline, CDR1 SGDLS and CDR2 YYNGEE. The ends were cut back, 3 bases at V and 2 bases at J, with 11 bases in the middle. The variable domain in full, with the rest retrieved from reference TRBV9 and TRBJ1-1, is DSGVTQTPKHLITATGQRVTLRCSPRSGDLSVYWYQQSLDQGLQFLIQYYNGEERAKGNILERFSAQQFPDLHSELNLSSLELGDSALYFCASSALQGNTEAFFGQGTRLTVV.